This T cell receptor beta chain was recovered during a study of CD8+CD57+ T cells in acquired aplastic anemia. TCR beta VDJ and CDR3 profiles were obtained from a genomic DNA template. Each CDR3 protein is one row after TCRdb ran MiXCR on the reads. The table includes around 200,000 distinct CDR3 sequences, 48% detected once. Patients who underwent sequencing had shown CD8+CD57+ cell expansion by flow cytometry. Patients had received no therapy at the time of blood sampling. Trimming stripped 7 bases from V and 2 bases from J, with 11 bases between. The germline gives CDR1 MNHNS, CDR2 SASEGT. This CDR3 region has 14 residues.

The sequencing sample was made of sorted CD4+, CD8+, or CD8+CD57+ T cells (not recorded which) from PBMCs. This chain uses TRBV6-1 with TRBJ2-2; D perhaps matches TRBD1 (6 bases). The source is a human donor with aplastic anemia. CDR3 protein: CASTRDKNTGELFF. DNA of the CDR3: TGTGCCAGCACCAGGGACAAAAACACCGGGGAGCTGTTTTTT.